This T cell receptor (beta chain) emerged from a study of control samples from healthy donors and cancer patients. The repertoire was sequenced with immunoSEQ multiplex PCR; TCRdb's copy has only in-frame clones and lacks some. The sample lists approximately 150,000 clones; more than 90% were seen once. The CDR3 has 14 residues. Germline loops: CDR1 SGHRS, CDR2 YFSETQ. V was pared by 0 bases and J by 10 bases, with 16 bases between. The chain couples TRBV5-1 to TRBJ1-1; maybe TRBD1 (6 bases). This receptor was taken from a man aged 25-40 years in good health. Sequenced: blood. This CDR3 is CASSLERGVIGAFF. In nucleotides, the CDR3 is TGCGCCAGCAGCTTGGAAAGGGGGGTTATCGGAGCTTTCTTT.